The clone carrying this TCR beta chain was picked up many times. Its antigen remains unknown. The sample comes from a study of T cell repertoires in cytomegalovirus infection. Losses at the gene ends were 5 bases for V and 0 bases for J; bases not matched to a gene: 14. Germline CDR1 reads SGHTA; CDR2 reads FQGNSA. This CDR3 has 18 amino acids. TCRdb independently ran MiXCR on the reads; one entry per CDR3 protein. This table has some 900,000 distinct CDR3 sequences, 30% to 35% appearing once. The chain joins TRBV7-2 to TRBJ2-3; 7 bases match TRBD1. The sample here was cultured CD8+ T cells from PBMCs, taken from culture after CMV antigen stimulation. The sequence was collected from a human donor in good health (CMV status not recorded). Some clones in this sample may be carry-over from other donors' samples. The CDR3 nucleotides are TGTGCCAGCAGCCACCCGACAGGGTACCCACGTAGCACAGATACGCAGTATTTT. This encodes CASSHPTGYPRSTDTQYF. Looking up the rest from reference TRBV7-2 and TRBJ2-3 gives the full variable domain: GAGVSQSPSNKVTEKGKDVELRCDPISGHTALYWYRQSLGQGLEFLIYFQGNSAPDKSGLPSDRFSAERTGGSVSTLTIQRTQQEDSAVYLCASSHPTGYPRSTDTQYFGPGTRLTVL.